The 8 T cell receptor beta chains below come from one sample, sequenced in a study of blood T cell repertoires in COVID-19. Method: immunoSEQ multiplex PCR; TCRdb's copy keeps in-frame clones and lacks some. This table has about 97,000 clones, 75% to 95% appearing once. Sequencing input: peripheral blood. The receptors stem from a man between 18 and 29 years old with acute or convalescent COVID-19.

The chain couples TRBV9 to TRBJ2-7; TRBD1 is a possible D gene (6 bases). V was clipped by 4 bases and J by 3 bases, with 17 bases between them. The CDR3 spans 15 residues. Per the germline V gene, CDR1 is SGDLS and CDR2 is YYNGEE. CDR3 DNA: TGTGCCAGCAGCCCGAGGGGGAGAGACGGCTACGAGCAGTACTTC. Translated: CASSPRGRDGYEQYF. Supplemented by reference TRBV9 and TRBJ2-7, the full variable domain reads DSGVTQTPKHLITATGQRVTLRCSPRSGDLSVYWYQQSLDQGLQFLIQYYNGEERAKGNILERFSAQQFPDLHSELNLSSLELGDSALYFCASSPRGRDGYEQYFGPGTRLTVT.

This chain links TRBV5-6 with TRBJ2-2; D not resolved. V gave up 1 base and J gave up 5 bases, with 15 bases separating them. The germline V gene has CDR1 SGHDT and CDR2 YYEEEE. The length of the CDR3 is 16 residues. The CDR3 loop reads CASSLMLMGVTGELFF. In DNA form, the CDR3 reads TGTGCCAGCAGCTTGATGCTGATGGGCGTTACCGGGGAGCTGTTTTTT.

The chain employs TRBV5-1 and TRBJ1-1; the D is unclear. The V end lost 4 bases, the J end lost 3 bases, and 13 bases lay between the germline ends. The CDR3 contains 14 residues. Germline loops: CDR1 SGHRS, CDR2 YFSETQ. CDR3 region: CASSRLRPDTEAFF. The CDR3 DNA reads as TGCGCCAGCAGCCGCCTCAGGCCTGACACTGAAGCTTTCTTT.

A few counts support this clone. The chain links TRBV19 to TRBJ1-4; TRBD1 matches at 9 bases. Germline V gene data show CDR1 as LNHDA and CDR2 as SQIVND (reference sequence). The CDR3 is 15 residues long. V dropped 5 bases and J dropped 8; count of bases not matched to a gene: 9. CDR3 in amino acids: CASSDPGQGKEKLFF. The DNA for the CDR3 is TGTGCCAGTAGTGATCCGGGACAGGGAAAAGAAAAACTGTTTTTT.

V and J are TRBV14 and TRBJ2-1; 13 bases align to TRBD2. CDR3 size: 17 residues. The J segment lost 7 bases and the V segment lost 1 base, leaving 7 bases of the junction unmatched. Looked up from germline, CDR1 is SGHDN and CDR2 is FVKESK. The CDR3 nucleotides are TGTGCCAGCAGCCAAGCACTACTAGCGGGAGGGCTGAATGAGCAGTTCTTC. This sequence encodes CASSQALLAGGLNEQFF.

The chain carries TRBV10-1 and TRBJ2-3; 10 bases fit TRBD2. CDR1 and CDR2 (germline): WNHNN, SYGVQD (reference sequence). V lost 1 base, J lost 4 bases, and 5 bases stayed unmatched. CDR3 size: 16 residues. The CDR3: CASSEYRLAGADTQYF. CDR3 nucleotide sequence: TGCGCCAGCAGTGAGTATCGCCTAGCGGGAGCAGATACGCAGTATTTT.

DNA for the CDR3: TGCGCCAGCAGTCCCGGGACTAGGACCCAGGGGCAGTTCTTC. This gives the protein CASSPGTRTQGQFF. The J gene is TRBJ2-1, the V gene TRBV10-2; 8 positions match TRBD2. Germline V lookup: CDR1 WSHSY, CDR2 SAAADI. V lost 5 bases to trimming and J lost 12 bases; unmatched junction nucleotides: 12. This CDR3 has 14 residues.

CDR3 sequence reads: CSVEEPNRVVIVAESNTEAFF. DNA for the CDR3: TGCAGCGTTGAAGAGCCGAACAGGGTTGTGATAGTTGCGGAATCGAACACTGAAGCTTTCTTT. The chain has TRBV29-1 and TRBJ1-1; weak D call: TRBD1 (6 bases). Trimming removed 0 bases from V and 1 base from J, with 30 bases in between. CDR1 and CDR2 from the germline V gene are SQVTM and ANQGSEA. This CDR3 is 21 amino acids long.